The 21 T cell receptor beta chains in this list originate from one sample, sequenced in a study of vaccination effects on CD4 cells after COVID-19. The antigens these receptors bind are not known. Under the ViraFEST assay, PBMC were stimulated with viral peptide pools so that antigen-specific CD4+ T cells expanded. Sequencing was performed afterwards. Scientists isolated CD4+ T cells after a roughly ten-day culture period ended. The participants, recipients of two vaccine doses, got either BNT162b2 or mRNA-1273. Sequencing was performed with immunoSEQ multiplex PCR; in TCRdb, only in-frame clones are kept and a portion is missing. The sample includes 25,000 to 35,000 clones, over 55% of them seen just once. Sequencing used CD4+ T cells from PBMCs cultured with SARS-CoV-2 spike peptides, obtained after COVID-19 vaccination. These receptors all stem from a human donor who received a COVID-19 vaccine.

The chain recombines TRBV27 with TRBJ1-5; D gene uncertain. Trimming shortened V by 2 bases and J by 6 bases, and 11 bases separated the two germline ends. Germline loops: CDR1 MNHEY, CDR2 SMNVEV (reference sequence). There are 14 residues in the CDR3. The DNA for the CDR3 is TGTGCCAGCAGTTTAGGTCGGTCTGGTCAGCCCCAGCATTTT. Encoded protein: CASSLGRSGQPQHF.

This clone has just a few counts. CDR3 DNA: TGTGCCAGCAACAGGGGGGTGGCAGATACGCAGTATTTT. Translation: CASNRGVADTQYF. V gene TRBV27 combines with J gene TRBJ2-3; TRBD1 matches at 8 bases. Germline V CDR1 and CDR2: MNHEY, SMNVEV (reference sequence). The CDR3 length is 13 residues. V dropped 7 bases and J dropped 4; count of bases not matched to a gene: 4.

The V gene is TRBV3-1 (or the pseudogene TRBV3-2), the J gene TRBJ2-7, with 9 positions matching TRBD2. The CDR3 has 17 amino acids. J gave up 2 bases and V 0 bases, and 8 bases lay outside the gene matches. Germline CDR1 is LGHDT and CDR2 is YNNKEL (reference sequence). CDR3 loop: CASSQDVVAGATYEQYF. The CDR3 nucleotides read TGTGCCAGCAGCCAAGATGTGGTAGCGGGAGCCACCTACGAGCAGTACTTC.

The CDR3 spells CASSLRGIRLAGNYEQYF. The CDR3 DNA reads as TGCGCCAGCAGCTTAAGGGGTATTAGACTAGCGGGAAATTACGAGCAGTACTTC. The chain employs TRBV5-1 and TRBJ2-7, with 11 bases that match TRBD2. This CDR3 region has 18 residues. Germline V CDR1 and CDR2: SGHRS, YFSETQ. V trimming: 2 bases; J trimming: 4 bases; junction bases outside the gene matches: 14.

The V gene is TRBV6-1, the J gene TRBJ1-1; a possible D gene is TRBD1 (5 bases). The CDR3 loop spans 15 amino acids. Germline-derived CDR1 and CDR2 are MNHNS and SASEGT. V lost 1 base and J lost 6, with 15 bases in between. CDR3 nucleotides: TGTGCCAGCAGTGAAGTGCTGTTGGGGGTAGCTGAAGCTTTCTTT. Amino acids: CASSEVLLGVAEAFF.

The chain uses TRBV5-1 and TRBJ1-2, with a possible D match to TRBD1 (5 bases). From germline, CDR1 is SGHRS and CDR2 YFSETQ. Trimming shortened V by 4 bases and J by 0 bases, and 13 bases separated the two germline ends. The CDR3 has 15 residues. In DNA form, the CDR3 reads TGCGCCAGCAGCCCTACAGGACCCCCTAACTATGGCTACACCTTC. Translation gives CASSPTGPPNYGYTF.

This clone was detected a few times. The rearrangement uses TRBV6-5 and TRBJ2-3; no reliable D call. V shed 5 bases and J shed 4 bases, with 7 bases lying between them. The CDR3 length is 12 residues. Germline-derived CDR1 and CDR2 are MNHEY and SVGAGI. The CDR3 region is CASSPNADTQYF. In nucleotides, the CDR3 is TGTGCCAGCAGTCCAAATGCAGATACGCAGTATTTT.

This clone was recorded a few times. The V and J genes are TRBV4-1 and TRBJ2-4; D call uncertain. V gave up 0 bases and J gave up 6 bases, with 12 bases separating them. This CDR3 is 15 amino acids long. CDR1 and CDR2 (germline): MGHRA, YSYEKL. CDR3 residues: CASSQEGGSLNIQYF. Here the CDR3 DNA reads TGCGCCAGCAGCCAAGAGGGCGGCTCATTAAACATTCAGTACTTC.

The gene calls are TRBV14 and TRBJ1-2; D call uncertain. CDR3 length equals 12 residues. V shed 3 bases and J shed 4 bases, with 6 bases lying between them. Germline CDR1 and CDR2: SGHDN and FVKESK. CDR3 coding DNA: TGTGCCAGCAGCCAGAGGACCTATGGCTACACCTTC. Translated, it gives CASSQRTYGYTF.

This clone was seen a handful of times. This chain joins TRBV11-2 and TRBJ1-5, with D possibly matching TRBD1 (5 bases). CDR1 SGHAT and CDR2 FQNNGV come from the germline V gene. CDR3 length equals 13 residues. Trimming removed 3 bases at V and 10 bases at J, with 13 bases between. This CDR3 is CASSFRPDSPQHF. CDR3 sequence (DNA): TGTGCCAGCAGCTTTAGGCCTGACAGCCCCCAGCATTTT.

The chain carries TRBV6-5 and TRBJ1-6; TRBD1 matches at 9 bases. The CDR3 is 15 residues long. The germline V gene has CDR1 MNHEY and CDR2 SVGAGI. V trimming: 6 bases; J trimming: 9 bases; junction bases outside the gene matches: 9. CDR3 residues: CASRAGTGIFSPLHF. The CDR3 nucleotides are TGTGCCAGCAGAGCCGGGACAGGGATTTTTTCACCCCTCCACTTT.

The CDR3: CASLGHPNTGELFF. The CDR3 DNA is TGTGCCAGTTTGGGACACCCAAACACCGGGGAGCTGTTTTTT. The V call is TRBV19, the J call TRBJ2-2; D is perhaps TRBD1 (6 bases). Trimming stripped 8 bases from V and 2 bases from J, with 12 bases between. Germline V CDR1 and CDR2: LNHDA, SQIVND (reference sequence). CDR3 length: 14 amino acids.

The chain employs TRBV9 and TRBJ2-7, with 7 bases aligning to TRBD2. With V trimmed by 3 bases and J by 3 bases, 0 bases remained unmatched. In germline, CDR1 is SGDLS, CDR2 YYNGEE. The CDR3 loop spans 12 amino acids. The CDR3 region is CASSAGGYEQYF. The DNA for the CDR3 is TGTGCCAGCAGCGCGGGGGGCTACGAGCAGTACTTC.

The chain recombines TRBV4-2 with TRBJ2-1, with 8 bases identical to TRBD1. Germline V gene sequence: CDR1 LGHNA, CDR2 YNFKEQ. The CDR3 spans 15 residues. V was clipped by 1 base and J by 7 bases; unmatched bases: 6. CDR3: CASSQGTGKRNEQFF. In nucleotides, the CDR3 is TGTGCCAGCAGCCAAGGGACAGGGAAAAGGAATGAGCAGTTCTTC.

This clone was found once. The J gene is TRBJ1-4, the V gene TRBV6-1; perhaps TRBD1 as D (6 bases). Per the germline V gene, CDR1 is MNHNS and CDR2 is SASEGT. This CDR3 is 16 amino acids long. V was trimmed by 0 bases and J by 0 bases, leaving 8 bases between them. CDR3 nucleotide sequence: TGTGCCAGCAGTGAAGCGCAGGGGTCAACTAATGAAAAACTGTTTTTT. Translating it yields CASSEAQGSTNEKLFF.

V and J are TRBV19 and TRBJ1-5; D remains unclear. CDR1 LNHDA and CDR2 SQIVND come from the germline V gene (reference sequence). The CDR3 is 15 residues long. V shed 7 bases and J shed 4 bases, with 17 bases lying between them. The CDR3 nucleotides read TGTGCCAGTACCCCGGCTGATGAGTTTAATCAGCCCCAGCATTTT. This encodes CASTPADEFNQPQHF.

CDR3 amino acids: CASTPPPVLGPATEAFF. CDR3 bases: TGTGCCAGCACCCCCCCTCCCGTCCTTGGGCCAGCTACTGAAGCTTTCTTT. V usage is TRBV27 and J usage is TRBJ1-1; no clear D gene. Deletions cut 7 bases from V and 5 bases from J, with 26 bases between. The CDR3 is 17 amino acids. Germline V gene data show CDR1 as MNHEY and CDR2 as SMNVEV (reference sequence).

The CDR3 loop is CASTAQGHYGYTF. In nucleotides, the CDR3 is TGTGCCAGCACTGCACAGGGGCACTATGGCTACACCTTC. The chain joins TRBV6-1 to TRBJ1-2; 7 positions agree with TRBD1. The length of the CDR3 is 13 residues. Germline trimming cut 7 bases from V and 3 bases from J; bases unmatched to any gene: 5. The germline V gene has CDR1 MNHNS and CDR2 SASEGT.

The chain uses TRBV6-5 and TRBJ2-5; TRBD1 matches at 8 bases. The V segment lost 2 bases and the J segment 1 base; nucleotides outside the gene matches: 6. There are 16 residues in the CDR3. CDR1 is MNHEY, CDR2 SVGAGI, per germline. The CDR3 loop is CASSYQDRVGQETQYF. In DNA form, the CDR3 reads TGTGCCAGCAGTTACCAGGACAGGGTAGGCCAAGAGACCCAGTACTTC.

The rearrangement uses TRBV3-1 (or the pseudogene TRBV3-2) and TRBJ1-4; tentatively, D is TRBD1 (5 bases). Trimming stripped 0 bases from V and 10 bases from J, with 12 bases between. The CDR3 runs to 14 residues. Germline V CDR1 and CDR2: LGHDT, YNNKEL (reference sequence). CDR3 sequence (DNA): TGTGCCAGCAGCCAAGAAGTCAAGGGGAGAAAACTGTTTTTT. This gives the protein CASSQEVKGRKLFF.

The CDR3 DNA reads TGCAGTGCTAGTCCACTAGCGGGGGCCACCTTAACCACAGATACGCAGTATTTT. This gives the protein CSASPLAGATLTTDTQYF. The V gene is TRBV20-1, the J gene TRBJ2-3, with 11 nucleotides matching TRBD2. CDR3 length: 18 amino acids. Germline loops: CDR1 DFQATT, CDR2 SNEGSKA (reference sequence). Unmatched junction bases numbered 13, after V lost 3 bases and J lost 2 bases.